This T cell receptor beta chain was identified during a study of CD8 T cells in Susac syndrome (dated by TCRdb to the late 2010s). In terms of the full investigation: Whether CD8+ T cell activation and differentiation in Susac syndrome was antigen driven was tested using repertoire sequencing.

High-throughput TCR beta sequencing profiled peripheral blood CD8+ and CD4+ T cells from healthy donors, Susac syndrome patients and multiple sclerosis patients. The multiple sclerosis controls were treatment-naive patients whose relapsing-remitting disease, either stable or active, fulfilled the revised McDonald criteria. Bulk CD8+ and CD4+ T cells were purified by magnetic negative isolation, whereas CD8+ TEMRA cells were enriched by FACS. Blood was drawn into EDTA tubes, processed within 24 hours, and PBMCs were isolated by density gradient centrifugation. PBMCs intended for TCR sequencing were cryopreserved in liquid nitrogen and were subsequently thawed in a 37 degrees C water bath. Purity of sorted or isolated CD4+, CD8+ and CD8+ TEMRA cells was at least 90%. RNA was extracted with the RNeasy kit and roughly 0.45 to 1 ug was reverse transcribed using random hexamers. TCR beta CDR3 regions were amplified with the immunoSEQ multiplex PCR assay covering 54 Vbeta and 13 Jbeta segments. To correct PCR amplification bias, a synthetic template baseline was used for both primer optimization and computational correction. For the original study's pipeline: Reads were annotated to V, D and J genes according to IMGT and were analyzed with immunoSEQ Analyzer, with only productive sequences retained. Clonality was computed as one minus Shannon entropy normalized by log2 of the number of productive unique sequences. For each patient and control, public and private clones were evaluated among the 100 most prevalent clones. Susac-specific clones were defined as absent from healthy and MS cohorts, 1052 published viral clones and other ImmuneACCESS disease sequences. Using fastp trimming at Q25 and MiXCR clonotype assembly, TCRdb reanalyzed the public sequencing data and kept in-frame beta chains. Each CDR3 protein appears once, grouped with its most common genes and DNA. TCRdb's processing, not the authors', yielded these V and J calls. In this sample the table shows about 210,000 distinct CDR3 sequences, about 95% of which occur a single time. The ten largest account for 0.075% to 0.095% of the sample.

Details on this clonotype: The clone's antigen remains unknown. Qualities for individual bases were not recorded, and no much larger clone is one base off.

V sheds 3 bases and J sheds 9 bases, leaving 10 bases between their ends. For CDR1 and CDR2, the germline V gene lists SGDLS and YYNGEE. The CDR3 holds 12 amino acids from the cysteine to the phenylalanine. Of the read, only the CDR3 DNA is kept; its 36 bases are in frame from base 1. On the study overall, not on this receptor specifically: The number of individuals in the TCR sequencing and HLA analysis was recognized as being relatively small.

The sample comprised CD4+ T cells from PBMCs. The sequence is built from TRBV9 and TRBJ2-1, with a tentative D gene TRBD1 over 5 matching bases. The sequence came from a human donor with multiple sclerosis. The base sequence is TGTGCCAGCAGCGGGGGCGGAGTTGAGCAGTTCTTC. This is translated as CASSGGGVEQFF.